Listed below are T cell receptor beta chains from one sample, sequenced in a study of blood T cells in healthy people across ages. Using its own MiXCR run on the 5' RACE reads, TCRdb lists one record per CDR3 protein. The sample lists hundreds of thousands of distinct CDR3 sequences, 58% occurring once. Sequencing was performed on blood. The receptors stem from a man between 60 and 75 years old in good health. Each CDR3 is given with its conserved first and last residue. The order of the fields is D gene, J gene, clone size, V gene, CDR3 protein, CDR3 DNA. A D gene is named only where the DNA matches it firmly. Size tells how often a clone was seen (once, few, many) or the class of an expanded clone, and some rows leave it out.

d_gene: .
j_gene: TRBJ2-1
abundance: few
v_gene: TRBV4-1
CDR3aa: CASSQEPVFEQFF
CDR3nt: TGCGCCAGCAGCCAAGAGCCGGTATTTGAGCAGTTCTTC

d_gene: .
j_gene: TRBJ2-5
abundance: few
v_gene: TRBV10-2
CDR3aa: CASTRFTGGGETQYF
CDR3nt: TGCGCCAGCACCCGTTTTACAGGTGGGGGAGAGACCCAGTACTTC

d_gene: .
j_gene: TRBJ2-5
abundance: .
v_gene: TRBV28
CDR3aa: CASIGVNEQYF
CDR3nt: TGTGCCAGCATAGGGGTAAATGAGCAGTACTTC

d_gene: TRBD1
j_gene: TRBJ1-1
abundance: .
v_gene: TRBV2
CDR3aa: CASRGTGGSTEAFF
CDR3nt: TGTGCCAGCAGGGGGACAGGGGGCAGCACTGAAGCTTTCTTT

d_gene: .
j_gene: TRBJ2-5
abundance: few
v_gene: TRBV15
CDR3aa: CATSRPGDRPETQYF
CDR3nt: TGTGCCACCAGCAGGCCCGGGGACCGACCCGAGACCCAGTACTTC

d_gene: .
j_gene: TRBJ2-7
abundance: .
v_gene: TRBV5-1
CDR3aa: CASSQTTASYEQYF
CDR3nt: TGCGCCAGCAGTCAAACGACAGCCTCCTACGAGCAGTACTTC

d_gene: TRBD1
j_gene: TRBJ1-6
abundance: few
v_gene: TRBV3-1
CDR3aa: CASSQAPTGTNSPLHF
CDR3nt: TGTGCCAGCAGCCAAGCCCCGACAGGGACTAATTCACCCCTCCACTTT

d_gene: .
j_gene: TRBJ2-1
abundance: .
v_gene: TRBV20-1
CDR3aa: CSARQPGNMQFF
CDR3nt: TGCAGTGCTAGACAACCAGGGAATATGCAGTTCTTC

d_gene: .
j_gene: TRBJ2-1
abundance: .
v_gene: TRBV11-2
CDR3aa: CASSLRYGGAEQFF
CDR3nt: TGTGCCAGCAGCTTAAGGTATGGCGGTGCTGAGCAGTTCTTC

d_gene: .
j_gene: TRBJ1-5
abundance: .
v_gene: TRBV6-6
CDR3aa: CASSYSGEPQHF
CDR3nt: TGTGCCAGCAGTTACTCAGGGGAGCCCCAGCATTTT

d_gene: TRBD2
j_gene: TRBJ2-1
abundance: few
v_gene: TRBV18
CDR3aa: CASSPQAGGRADNEQFF
CDR3nt: TGTGCCAGCTCACCACAAGCGGGGGGGCGAGCGGACAATGAGCAGTTCTTC

d_gene: TRBD1
j_gene: TRBJ1-4
abundance: .
v_gene: TRBV12-3/TRBV12-4
CDR3aa: CASSTWTGPNEKLFF
CDR3nt: TGTGCCAGCAGTACATGGACAGGGCCTAATGAAAAACTGTTTTTT

d_gene: TRBD1
j_gene: TRBJ2-1
abundance: .
v_gene: TRBV6-1
CDR3aa: CASSDGTGLYNEQFF
CDR3nt: TGTGCCAGCAGTGACGGGACAGGGCTCTACAATGAGCAGTTCTTC

d_gene: .
j_gene: TRBJ2-3
abundance: .
v_gene: TRBV6-1
CDR3aa: CASSETGFRGDTQYF
CDR3nt: TGTGCCAGCAGTGAAACGGGGTTCCGCGGGGATACGCAGTATTTT

d_gene: .
j_gene: TRBJ2-5
abundance: .
v_gene: TRBV11-2
CDR3aa: CASSPTTPQQTQYF
CDR3nt: TGTGCCAGCAGCCCGACGACCCCCCAGCAGACCCAGTACTTC